At least ten counts were recorded for the clone carrying this T cell receptor (beta chain). The data derive from a study of T-cell reconstitution after alpha-beta-depleted transplantation in children. Preparation of the TCRbeta library was carried out with unique molecular identifiers. TCRdb reanalysed the PCR reads using MiXCR and keeps one entry per CDR3 protein. The data show approximately 130,000 distinct CDR3 sequences, roughly 10% seen once. The CDR3 has 13 residues. Germline values: CDR1 SGHRS, CDR2 YFSETQ. After removal of 3 bases from V and 5 bases from J, the junction contained 5 bases not matched to a gene.

The chain links TRBV5-1 to TRBJ2-7; TRBD1 agrees at 7 bases. Sequenced material: PBMCs, mostly from graft donor cells, taken 180 days after TCRalphabeta/CD19-depleted stem cell transplant. The receptor comes from a girl in the first two years of life who had a stem cell transplant for combined immunodeficiency, so the T cells may come from the graft donor. DNA of the CDR3: TGCGCCAGCAGCTCCCGGGACAGCCACGAGCAGTACTTC. Translation: CASSSRDSHEQYF.